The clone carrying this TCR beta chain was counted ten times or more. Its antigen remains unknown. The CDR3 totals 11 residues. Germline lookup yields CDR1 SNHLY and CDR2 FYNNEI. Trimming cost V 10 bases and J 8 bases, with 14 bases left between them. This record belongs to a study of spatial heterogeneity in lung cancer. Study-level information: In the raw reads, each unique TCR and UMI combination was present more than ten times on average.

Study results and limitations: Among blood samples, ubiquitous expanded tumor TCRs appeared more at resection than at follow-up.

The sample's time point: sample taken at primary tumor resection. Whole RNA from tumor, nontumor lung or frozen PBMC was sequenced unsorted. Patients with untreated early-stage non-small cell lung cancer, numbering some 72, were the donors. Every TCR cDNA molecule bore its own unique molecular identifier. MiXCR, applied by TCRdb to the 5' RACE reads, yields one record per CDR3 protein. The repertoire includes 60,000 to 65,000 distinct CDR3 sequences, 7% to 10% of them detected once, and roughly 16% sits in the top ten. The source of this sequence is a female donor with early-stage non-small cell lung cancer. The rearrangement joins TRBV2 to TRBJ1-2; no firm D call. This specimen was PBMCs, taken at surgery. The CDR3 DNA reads TGTGCCACCCCAAGGAGCCCCGGCTACACCTTC. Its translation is CATPRSPGYTF.